This TCR beta chain emerged from a study of radiation and T cells in renal cell carcinoma. Study-wide results and caveats: Top 100 clonotypes averaged about 50% in irradiated versus about 45% in nephrectomy-only tumors.

Here immunoSEQ multiplex PCR was the method, and the copy in TCRdb shows in-frame clones only, minus some. The repertoire has around 20,000 clones, about three fifths of them found once; the top ten carry approximately 33%. CDR3 length: 14 amino acids. Germline loops: CDR1 SGHTA, CDR2 FQGNSA. Trimming stripped 1 base from V and 7 bases from J, with 13 bases between. Turning to this clone: Its antigen is as yet unknown.

Treatment in this sample: treatment-naive control, cytoreductive nephrectomy. The patient's renal cell carcinoma had clear cell pathology. V and J are TRBV7-2 and TRBJ1-2; perhaps TRBD1 as D (5 bases). The sequence was obtained from a man aged 50 or older with renal cell carcinoma. The sample consisted of tumor tissue, taken from a patient whose treatment was nephrectomy without radiotherapy. The DNA of the CDR3 is TGTGCCAGCAGCTTAGTCCGGCAGGGCGCTGGCTACACCTTC. As protein: CASSLVRQGAGYTF.